The text below deals with one T cell receptor (beta chain). The CDR3 runs to 13 residues. The V gene's germline CDR1 is MNHEY and CDR2 SMNVEV (reference sequence). V lost 6 bases and J lost 0, with 8 bases in between. These data belong to a study of control samples from healthy donors and cancer patients. This table comes from immunoSEQ multiplex PCR, and its TCRdb copy is limited to in-frame clones, with some not included. The profile shows about 70,000 clones, 75% to 90% of them singletons. The clonotype comes from a man between 50 and 59 years old in good health. Sequencing used blood. The chain employs TRBV27 and TRBJ1-2, with D unclear. CDR3 DNA sequence: TGTGCCAGCAGCCACGGTCCTAACTATGGCTACACCTTC. It codes for CASSHGPNYGYTF.